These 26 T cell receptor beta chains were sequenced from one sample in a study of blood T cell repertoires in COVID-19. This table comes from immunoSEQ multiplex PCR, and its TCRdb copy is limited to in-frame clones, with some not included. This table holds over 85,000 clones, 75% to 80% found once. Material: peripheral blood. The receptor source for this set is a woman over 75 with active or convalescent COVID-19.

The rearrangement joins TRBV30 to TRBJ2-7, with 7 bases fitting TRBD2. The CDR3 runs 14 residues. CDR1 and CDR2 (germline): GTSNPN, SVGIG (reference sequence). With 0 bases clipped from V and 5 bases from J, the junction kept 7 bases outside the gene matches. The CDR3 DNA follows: TGTGCCTGGAGTGTAAGGGCCGCGGGGGACGAGCAGTACTTC. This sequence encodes CAWSVRAAGDEQYF. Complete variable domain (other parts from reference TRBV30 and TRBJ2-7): SQTIHQWPATLVQPVGSPLSLECTVEGTSNPNLYWYRQAAGRGLQLLFYSVGIGQISSEVPQNLSASRPQDRQFILSSKKLLLSDSGFYLCAWSVRAAGDEQYFGPGTRLTVT.

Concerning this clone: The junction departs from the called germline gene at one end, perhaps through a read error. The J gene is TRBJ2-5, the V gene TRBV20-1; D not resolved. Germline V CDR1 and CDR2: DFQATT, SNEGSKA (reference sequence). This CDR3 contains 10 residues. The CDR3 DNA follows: TGCAGTGCTCACCTTGAGAGCCAGTACTTC. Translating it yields CSAHLESQYF.

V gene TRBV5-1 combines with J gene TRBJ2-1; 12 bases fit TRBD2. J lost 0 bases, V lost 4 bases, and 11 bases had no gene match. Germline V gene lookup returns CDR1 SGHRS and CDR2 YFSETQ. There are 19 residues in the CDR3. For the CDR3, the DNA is TGCGCCAGCAGCCATCCCGGGACTAGCGGGCTTTCCTCCTACAATGAGCAGTTCTTC. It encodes CASSHPGTSGLSSYNEQFF.

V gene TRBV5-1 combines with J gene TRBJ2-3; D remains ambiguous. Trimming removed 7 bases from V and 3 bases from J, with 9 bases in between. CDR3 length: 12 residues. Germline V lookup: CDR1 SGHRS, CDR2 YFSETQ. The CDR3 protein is CASGDGTDTQYF. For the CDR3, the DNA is TGCGCCAGCGGAGATGGGACAGATACGCAGTATTTT.

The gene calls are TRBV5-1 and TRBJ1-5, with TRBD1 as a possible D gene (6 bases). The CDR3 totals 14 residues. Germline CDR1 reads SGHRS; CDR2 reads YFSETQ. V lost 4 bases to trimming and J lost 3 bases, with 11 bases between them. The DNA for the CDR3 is TGCGCCAGCAGCCTGACAGGCCTCAATCAGCCCCAGCATTTT. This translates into CASSLTGLNQPQHF. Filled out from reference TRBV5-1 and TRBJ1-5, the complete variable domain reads KAGVTQTPRYLIKTRGQQVTLSCSPISGHRSVSWYQQTPGQGLQFLFEYFSETQRNKGNFPGRFSGRQFSNSRSEMNVSTLELGDSALYLCASSLTGLNQPQHFGDGTRLSIL.

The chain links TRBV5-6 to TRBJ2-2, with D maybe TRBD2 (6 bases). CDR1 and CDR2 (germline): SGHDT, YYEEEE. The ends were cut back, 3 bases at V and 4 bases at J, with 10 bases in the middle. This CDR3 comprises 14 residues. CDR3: CASSSTSSTGELFF. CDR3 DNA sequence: TGTGCCAGCAGCTCGACTAGTTCCACCGGGGAGCTGTTTTTT.

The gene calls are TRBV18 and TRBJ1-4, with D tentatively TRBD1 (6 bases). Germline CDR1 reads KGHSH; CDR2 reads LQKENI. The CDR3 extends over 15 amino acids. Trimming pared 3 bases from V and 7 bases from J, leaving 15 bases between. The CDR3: CASSPLTGPTEKLFF. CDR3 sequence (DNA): TGTGCCAGCTCACCGCTAACAGGGCCAACTGAAAAACTGTTTTTT.

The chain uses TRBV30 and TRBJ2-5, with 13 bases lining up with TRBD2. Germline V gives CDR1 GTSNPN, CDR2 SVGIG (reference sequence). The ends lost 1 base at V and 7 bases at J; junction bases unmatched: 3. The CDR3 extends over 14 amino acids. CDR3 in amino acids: CAWSGTSGSGTQYF. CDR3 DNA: TGTGCCTGGAGTGGGACTAGCGGGAGTGGGACCCAGTACTTC. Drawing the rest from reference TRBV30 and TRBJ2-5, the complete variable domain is SQTIHQWPATLVQPVGSPLSLECTVEGTSNPNLYWYRQAAGRGLQLLFYSVGIGQISSEVPQNLSASRPQDRQFILSSKKLLLSDSGFYLCAWSGTSGSGTQYFGPGTRLLVL.

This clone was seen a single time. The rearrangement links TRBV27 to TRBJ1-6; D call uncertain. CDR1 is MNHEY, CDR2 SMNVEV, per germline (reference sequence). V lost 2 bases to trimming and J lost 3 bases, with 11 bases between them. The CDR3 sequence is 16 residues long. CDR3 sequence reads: CASSLEGRDYNSPLHF. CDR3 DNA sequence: TGTGCCAGCAGTTTAGAGGGCCGGGACTATAATTCACCCCTCCACTTT.

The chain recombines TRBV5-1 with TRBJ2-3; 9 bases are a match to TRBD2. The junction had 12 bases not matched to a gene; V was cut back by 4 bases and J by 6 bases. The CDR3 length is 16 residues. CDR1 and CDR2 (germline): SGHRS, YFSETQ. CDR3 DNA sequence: TGCGCCAGCAGCCCTCCTTTAGCGGGAGCGGCGGATACGCAGTATTTT. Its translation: CASSPPLAGAADTQYF.

The CDR3 region is CASSSPSGLAGDGEQFF. The CDR3 DNA reads TGTGCCAGCAGCTCACCATCGGGACTAGCGGGAGATGGGGAGCAGTTCTTC. J is TRBJ2-1 and V is TRBV7-9; 14 positions match TRBD2. CDR1 SEHNR and CDR2 FQNEAQ come from the germline V gene (reference sequence). V lost 4 bases, J lost 10 bases, and 12 bases stayed unmatched. This CDR3 has 17 amino acids. Full variable domain (remainder filled in from reference TRBV7-9 and TRBJ2-1): DTGVSQNPRHKITKRGQNVTFRCDPISEHNRLYWYRQTLGQGPEFLTYFQNEAQLEKSRLLSDRFSAERPKGSFSTLEIQRTEQGDSAMYLCASSSPSGLAGDGEQFFGPGTRLTVL.

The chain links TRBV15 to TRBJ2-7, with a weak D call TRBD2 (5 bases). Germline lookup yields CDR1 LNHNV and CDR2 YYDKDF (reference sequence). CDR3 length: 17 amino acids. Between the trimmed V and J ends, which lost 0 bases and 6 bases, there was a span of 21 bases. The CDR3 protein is CATSRDSGGEFGLEQYF. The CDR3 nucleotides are TGTGCCACCAGCAGAGATTCTGGAGGCGAATTTGGGCTCGAGCAGTACTTC.

The CDR3, as DNA: TGTGCCAGCTCACCTAGGTCGGGACTAGCGGGAAGGGAGCAGTACTTC. Translated: CASSPRSGLAGREQYF. The chain combines TRBV18 with TRBJ2-7; 13 bases fit TRBD2. V dropped 3 bases and J dropped 7; count of bases not matched to a gene: 9. The V gene's germline CDR1 is KGHSH and CDR2 LQKENI. The CDR3 extends over 16 amino acids. The whole variable domain, remainder taken from reference TRBV18 and TRBJ2-7, is NAGVMQNPRHLVRRRGQEARLRCSPMKGHSHVYWYRQLPEEGLKFMVYLQKENIIDESGMPKERFSAEFPKEGPSILRIQQVVRGDSAAYFCASSPRSGLAGREQYFGPGTRLTVT.

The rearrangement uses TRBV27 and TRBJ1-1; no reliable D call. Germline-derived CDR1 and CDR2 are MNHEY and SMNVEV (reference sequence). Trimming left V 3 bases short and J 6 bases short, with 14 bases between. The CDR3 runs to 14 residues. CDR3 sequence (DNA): TGTGCCAGCAGTTTCACACCAGCCGAGGCTGAAGCTTTCTTT. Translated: CASSFTPAEAEAFF.

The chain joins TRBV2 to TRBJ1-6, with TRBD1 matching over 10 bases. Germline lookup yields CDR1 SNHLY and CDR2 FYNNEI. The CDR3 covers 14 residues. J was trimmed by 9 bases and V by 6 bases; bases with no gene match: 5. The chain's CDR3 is CASRGRTGGSPLHF. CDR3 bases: TGTGCCAGCAGGGGAAGGACAGGGGGTTCACCCCTCCACTTT. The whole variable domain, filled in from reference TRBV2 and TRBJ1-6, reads EPEVTQTPSHQVTQMGQEVILRCVPISNHLYFYWYRQILGQKVEFLVSFYNNEISEKSEIFDDQFSVERPDGSNFTLKIRSTKLEDSAMYFCASRGRTGGSPLHFGNGTRLTVT.

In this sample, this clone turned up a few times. CDR3 nucleotides: TGCAGTGCTAGTCCGCTAGCGGGCCTCTACGAGCAGTACTTC. It codes for CSASPLAGLYEQYF. The chain is built from TRBV20-1 and TRBJ2-7; 8 nucleotides align to TRBD2. The V segment lost 3 bases and the J segment 3 bases; nucleotides outside the gene matches: 7. Germline lookup yields CDR1 DFQATT and CDR2 SNEGSKA (reference sequence). The CDR3 is made up of 14 amino acids.

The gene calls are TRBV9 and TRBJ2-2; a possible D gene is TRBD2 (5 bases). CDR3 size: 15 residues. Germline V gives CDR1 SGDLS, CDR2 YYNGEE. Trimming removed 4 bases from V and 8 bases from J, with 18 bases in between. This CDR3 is CASSPPGLPGGELFF. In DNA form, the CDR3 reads TGTGCCAGCAGCCCTCCGGGCCTTCCGGGAGGGGAGCTGTTTTTT.

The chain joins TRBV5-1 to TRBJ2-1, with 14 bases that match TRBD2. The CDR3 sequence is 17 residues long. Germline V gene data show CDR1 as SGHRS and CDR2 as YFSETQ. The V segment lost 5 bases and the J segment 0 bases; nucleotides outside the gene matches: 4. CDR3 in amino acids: CASRPGLAGGSYNEQFF. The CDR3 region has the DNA TGCGCCAGCAGGCCAGGACTAGCGGGAGGCTCCTACAATGAGCAGTTCTTC.

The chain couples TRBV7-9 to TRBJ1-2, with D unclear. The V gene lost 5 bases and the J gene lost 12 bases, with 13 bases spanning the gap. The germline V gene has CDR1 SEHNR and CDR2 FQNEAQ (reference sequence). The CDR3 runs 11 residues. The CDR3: CASSPGSLNTF. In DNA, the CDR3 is TGTGCCAGCAGCCCCGGTTCTTTGAACACCTTC.

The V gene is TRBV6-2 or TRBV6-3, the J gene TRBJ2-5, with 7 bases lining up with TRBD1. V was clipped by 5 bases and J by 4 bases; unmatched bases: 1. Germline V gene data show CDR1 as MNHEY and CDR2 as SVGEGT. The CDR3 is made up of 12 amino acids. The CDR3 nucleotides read TGTGCCAGCAGTGACAGGGTAGAGACCCAGTACTTC. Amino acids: CASSDRVETQYF.

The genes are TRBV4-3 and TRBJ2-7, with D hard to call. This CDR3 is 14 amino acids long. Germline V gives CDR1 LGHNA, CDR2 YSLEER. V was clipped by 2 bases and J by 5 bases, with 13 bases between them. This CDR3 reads CASSQRRELHEQYF. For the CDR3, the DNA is TGCGCCAGCAGCCAAAGGAGAGAGCTCCACGAGCAGTACTTC.

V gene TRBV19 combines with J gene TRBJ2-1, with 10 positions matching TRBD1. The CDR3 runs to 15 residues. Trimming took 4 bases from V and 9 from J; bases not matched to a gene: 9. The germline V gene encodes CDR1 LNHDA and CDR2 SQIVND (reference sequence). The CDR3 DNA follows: TGTGCCAGTAGTAATAACCTTGGACAGGGGGTTGAGCAGTTCTTC. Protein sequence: CASSNNLGQGVEQFF. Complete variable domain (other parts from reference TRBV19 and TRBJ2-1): DGGITQSPKYLFRKEGQNVTLSCEQNLNHDAMYWYRQDPGQGLRLIYYSQIVNDFQKGDIAEGYSVSREKKESFPLTVTSAQKNPTAFYLCASSNNLGQGVEQFFGPGTRLTVL.

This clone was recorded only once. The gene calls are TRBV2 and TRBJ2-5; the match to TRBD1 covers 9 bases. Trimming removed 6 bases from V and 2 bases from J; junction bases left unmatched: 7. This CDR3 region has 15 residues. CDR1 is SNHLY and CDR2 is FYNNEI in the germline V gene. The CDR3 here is CASRDWTGVQETQYF. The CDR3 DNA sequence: TGTGCCAGCAGGGATTGGACAGGGGTGCAAGAGACCCAGTACTTC.

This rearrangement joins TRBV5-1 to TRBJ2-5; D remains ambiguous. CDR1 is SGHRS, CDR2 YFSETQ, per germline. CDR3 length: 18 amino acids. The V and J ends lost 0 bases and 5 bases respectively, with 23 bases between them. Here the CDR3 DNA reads TGCGCCAGCAGCTTGGGGGCTGGTGGTGGGCCGCCGAGTGAGACCCAGTACTTC. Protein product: CASSLGAGGGPPSETQYF.

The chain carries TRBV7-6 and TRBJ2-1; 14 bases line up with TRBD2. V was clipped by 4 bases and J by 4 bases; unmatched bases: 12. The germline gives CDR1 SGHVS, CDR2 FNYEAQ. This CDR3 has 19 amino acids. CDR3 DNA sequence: TGTGCCAGCAGCTCGGGACTAGCGGGAGCCGCGGGGGGATACAATGAGCAGTTCTTC. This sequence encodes CASSSGLAGAAGGYNEQFF.

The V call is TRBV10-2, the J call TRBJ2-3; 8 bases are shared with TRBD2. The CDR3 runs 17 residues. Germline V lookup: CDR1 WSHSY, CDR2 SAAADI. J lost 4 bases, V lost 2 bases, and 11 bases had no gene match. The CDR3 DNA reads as TGCGCCAGCAGTGAGACCGGCCGGGGGGGGGAGTCAGATACGCAGTATTTT. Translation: CASSETGRGGESDTQYF.